Given below is one T cell receptor beta chain in context. Many counts were recorded for this clonotype. What this receptor recognizes is not known. The record has no base qualities; no much larger clone is one base away. Sequencing was performed on an Illumina NovaSeq 6000. TCR cDNA was made using 5'RACE template switching, a step that added a universal primer site and unique molecular identifiers. Priming for cDNA synthesis came from both the TCR alpha and TCR beta constant segments. Two PCR steps were used to amplify libraries, with sample barcodes and sequencing adapters being added in the second step. Sequencing of libraries was performed on Illumina HiSeq 2500 (2x100 bp) or NovaSeq (2x150 bp). The original methods were these. Demultiplexing of reads and collapsing into UMI consensus sequences were performed with MIGEC, and V(D)J alignment was carried out with MiXCR. Clonotypes responding to the vaccine were identified with edgeR on replicate PBMC samples, with the criteria of FDR below 0.01 and a log2 fold change above 5 up to day 15. Each bulk clonotype received a CD4 or CD8 identity based on whether the sequenced CD4 or CD8 repertoire contained that clonotype at higher abundance. TCRdb ran its own pipeline on the public reads, namely fastp trimming at Q25 and MiXCR clone calling, and kept in-frame beta chains. Each record represents a unique CDR3 protein, reported with the most common genes and DNA among its rows. The V and J calls were determined by TCRdb, not by the authors. The sample contains fewer than 350,000 distinct CDR3 sequences, roughly 3.5% of them found a single time. 20% to 30% of the sample is held by the ten biggest clonotypes.

This sample was taken from a study of T cells after yellow fever vaccination (dated by TCRdb to between 2017 and 2020). Context from the whole study: The SMART-Seq v4 Ultra Low Input RNA kit was used to prepare libraries from fractions with low cell numbers. Two healthy male donors made up the cohort, one aged 18 to 30 years and the other aged 30 to 40 years. To follow T-cell clones before and after both primary and booster YFV17D yellow fever vaccination, bulk TCR alpha and beta repertoires underwent longitudinal sequencing. Blood was drawn at multiple timepoints before and after primary and secondary immunization, with bulk PBMC replicates and cell subsets isolated.

Taken with the paper, the label for treatment or condition translates to: live attenuated yellow fever vaccine strain. Two biological replicates of bulk PBMCs were collected at each blood-draw timepoint. PBMCs were isolated from peripheral blood using a standard Ficoll-Paque protocol. TriZol was used to extract RNA from bulk PBMCs, CD4 and CD8 fractions, and dextramer-positive and dextramer-negative fractions. CDR1 and CDR2 are read off the germline V gene as MGHRA and YSYEKL. V drops 1 base and J drops 1 base, leaving 13 bases in between. From cysteine to phenylalanine, the CDR3 is 16 amino acids long. The only DNA kept is the CDR3, 48 bases in frame from the first base. The full study reports these points: After the booster, most clones that had expanded after primary vaccination were detected again (over 95% of CD4 and 88% of CD8), suggesting broad maintenance of memory. The study included only two donors, which limits how far the findings can be generalized. FACS-sorted repertoires could contain abundant contaminating clonotypes from the bulk population, so computational filtering was required. The secondary T-cell response was found to be weaker but faster than the primary response, with a peak reached on day 5 rather than on day 15. A small share of clonotypes occurred in both CD4 and CD8 compartments, likely arising from convergent recombination.

The sequence was obtained from a man between 18 and 29 years old who received the YFV17D yellow fever vaccine. The chain employs TRBV4-1 and TRBJ1-1; matching of 5 bases hints at TRBD1 as the D gene. The specimen comprised PBMCs, sampled on the day of the yellow fever booster vaccination. The nucleotides read TGCGCCAGCAGCCAAGGGGGGGGTGCAGCGAACACTGAAGCTTTCTTT. This gives the protein CASSQGGGAANTEAFF.